The rows below give T cell receptor beta chains drawn from one sample of a study of OX40 agonist ivuxolimab in advanced cancers. Profiled with immunoSEQ multiplex PCR; TCRdb holds only in-frame clones, not every one. The sample shows more than 50,000 clones, 70% to 90% of them seen only once. The sequenced sample was CD4+ or CD8+ T cells sorted from blood, obtained in a trial of the OX40 agonist ivuxolimab. These receptors were obtained from an adult with an advanced solid tumor such as melanoma, head and neck, liver or kidney cancer. Each CDR3 is given with its conserved first and last residue. The D gene is left open where the match is weak. Clone size appears in some rows only: once, few, many, or a class for an expanded clone.

size	V	J	D	CDR3	DNA
medium-sized	TRBV5-4	TRBJ2-7	TRBD2	CASSLAVGTSGNEQYF	TGTGCCAGCAGCTTGGCCGTTGGGACTAGCGGGAACGAGCAGTACTTC
NA	TRBV27	TRBJ2-2	NA	CASRRYTGELFF	TGTGCCAGCAGACGGTACACCGGGGAGCTGTTTTTT
NA	TRBV7-9	TRBJ2-3	TRBD2	CASSRWTSGGVTDTQYF	TGTGCCAGCAGCAGATGGACTAGCGGGGGGGTAACAGATACGCAGTATTTT
NA	TRBV6-5	TRBJ2-7	TRBD2	CATLGGSEQYF	TGTGCCACCCTGGGAGGGAGCGAGCAGTACTTC
NA	TRBV7-6	TRBJ2-7	TRBD1	CASSWGQGRSYEQYF	TGTGCCAGCAGCTGGGGACAGGGGCGCTCCTACGAGCAGTACTTC
NA	TRBV30	TRBJ2-2	NA	CACRRDTGELFF	TGTGCCTGTAGACGGGACACCGGGGAGCTGTTTTTT
NA	TRBV4-2	TRBJ2-7	NA	CASSQPPGQFKGDEQYF	TGTGCCAGCAGCCAACCTCCCGGACAGTTTAAGGGGGACGAGCAGTACTTC
NA	TRBV19	TRBJ1-4	TRBD1	CASSARTGPGSEKLFF	TGTGCCAGTAGTGCCCGGACAGGGCCGGGGAGTGAAAAACTGTTTTTT
few	TRBV9	TRBJ2-7	NA	CASSVEGTGHYEQYF	TGTGCCAGCAGCGTAGAAGGTACAGGACACTACGAGCAGTACTTC
NA	TRBV9	TRBJ2-2	NA	CASSVGIQVNTGELFF	TGTGCCAGCAGCGTAGGAATACAGGTCAACACCGGGGAGCTGTTTTTT
NA	TRBV5-1	TRBJ1-1	NA	CASSSQGPPSTEAFF	TGCGCCAGCAGCTCTCAGGGGCCCCCCAGCACTGAAGCTTTCTTT
NA	TRBV2	TRBJ2-2	NA	CASRGAPGYPANTGELFF	TGTGCCAGCAGGGGGGCCCCAGGCTACCCTGCGAACACCGGGGAGCTGTTTTTT
NA	TRBV10-3	TRBJ2-7	NA	CAISLDTNPYEQYF	TGTGCCATCAGTCTGGATACAAACCCCTACGAGCAGTACTTC
NA	TRBV5-1	TRBJ2-3	NA	CASSLPGTDTQYF	TGCGCCAGCAGCCTGCCAGGTACAGATACGCAGTATTTT
NA	TRBV28	TRBJ2-4	TRBD1	CASSQEGQGLKNIQYF	TGTGCCAGCAGCCAGGAAGGACAGGGCCTCAAAAACATTCAGTACTTC
NA	TRBV7-2	TRBJ2-2	NA	CASSHRTASGIGELFF	TGTGCCAGCAGCCACCGGACAGCTAGCGGCATCGGGGAGCTGTTTTTT
NA	TRBV5-4	TRBJ2-7	TRBD1	CASSVGQAYEQYF	TGTGCCAGCAGCGTTGGACAGGCCTACGAGCAGTACTTC